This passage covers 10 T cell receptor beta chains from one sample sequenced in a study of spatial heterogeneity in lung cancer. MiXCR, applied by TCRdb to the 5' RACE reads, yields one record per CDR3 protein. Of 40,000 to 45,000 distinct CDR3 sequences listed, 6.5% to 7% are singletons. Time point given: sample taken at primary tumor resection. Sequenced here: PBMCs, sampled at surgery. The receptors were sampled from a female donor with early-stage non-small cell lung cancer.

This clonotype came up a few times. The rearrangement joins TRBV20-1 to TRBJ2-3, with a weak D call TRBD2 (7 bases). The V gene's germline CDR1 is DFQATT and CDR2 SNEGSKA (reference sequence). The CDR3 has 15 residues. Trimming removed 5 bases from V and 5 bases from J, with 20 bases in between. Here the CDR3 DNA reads TGCAGTGCTTCAAGGAGGGGGGTAGCGGGAGATACGCAGTATTTT. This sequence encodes CSASRRGVAGDTQYF.

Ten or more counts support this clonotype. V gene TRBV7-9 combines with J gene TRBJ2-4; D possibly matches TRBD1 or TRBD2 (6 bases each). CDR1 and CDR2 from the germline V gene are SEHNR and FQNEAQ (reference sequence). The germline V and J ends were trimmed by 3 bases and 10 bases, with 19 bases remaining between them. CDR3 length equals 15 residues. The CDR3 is CASSFGGGPVKIQYF. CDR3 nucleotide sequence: TGTGCCAGCAGCTTCGGTGGGGGGCCGGTCAAGATTCAGTACTTC.

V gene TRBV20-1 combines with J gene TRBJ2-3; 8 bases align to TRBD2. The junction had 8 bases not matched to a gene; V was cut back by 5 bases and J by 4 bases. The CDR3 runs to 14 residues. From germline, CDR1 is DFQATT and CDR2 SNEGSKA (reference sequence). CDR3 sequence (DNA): TGCAGTGCTTCATACGGGACTAGACCAGATACGCAGTATTTT. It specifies CSASYGTRPDTQYF.

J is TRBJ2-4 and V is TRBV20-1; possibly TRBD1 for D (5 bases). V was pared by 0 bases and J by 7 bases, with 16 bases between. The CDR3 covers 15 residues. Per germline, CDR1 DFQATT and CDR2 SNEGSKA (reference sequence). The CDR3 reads CSARDWGLVNNIQYF. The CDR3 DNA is TGCAGTGCTAGAGATTGGGGCCTAGTAAATAACATTCAGTACTTC.

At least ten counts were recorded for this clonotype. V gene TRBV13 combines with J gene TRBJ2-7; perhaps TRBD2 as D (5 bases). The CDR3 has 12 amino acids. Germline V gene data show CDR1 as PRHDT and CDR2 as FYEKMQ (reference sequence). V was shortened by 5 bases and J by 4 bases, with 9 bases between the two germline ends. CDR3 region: CASSEGPYEQYF. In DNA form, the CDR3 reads TGTGCCAGCAGCGAGGGCCCTTACGAGCAGTACTTC.

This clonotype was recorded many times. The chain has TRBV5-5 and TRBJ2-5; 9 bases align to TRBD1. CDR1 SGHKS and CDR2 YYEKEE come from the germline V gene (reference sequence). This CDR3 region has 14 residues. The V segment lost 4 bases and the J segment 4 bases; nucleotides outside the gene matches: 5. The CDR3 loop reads CASSTPTGGETQYF. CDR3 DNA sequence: TGTGCCAGCAGCACGCCGACAGGGGGAGAGACCCAGTACTTC.

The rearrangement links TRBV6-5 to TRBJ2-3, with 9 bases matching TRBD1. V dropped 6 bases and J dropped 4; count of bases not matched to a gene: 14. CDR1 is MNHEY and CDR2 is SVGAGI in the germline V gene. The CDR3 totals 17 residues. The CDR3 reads CASSPGQGEWYADTQYF. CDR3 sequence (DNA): TGTGCCAGCAGCCCGGGACAGGGAGAATGGTATGCAGATACGCAGTATTTT.

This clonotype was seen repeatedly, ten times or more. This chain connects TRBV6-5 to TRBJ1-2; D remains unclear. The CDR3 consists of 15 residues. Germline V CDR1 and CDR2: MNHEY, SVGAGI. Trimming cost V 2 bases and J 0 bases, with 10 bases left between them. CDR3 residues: CASSYIAVANYGYTF. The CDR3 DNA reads TGTGCCAGCAGTTACATAGCGGTAGCTAACTATGGCTACACCTTC.

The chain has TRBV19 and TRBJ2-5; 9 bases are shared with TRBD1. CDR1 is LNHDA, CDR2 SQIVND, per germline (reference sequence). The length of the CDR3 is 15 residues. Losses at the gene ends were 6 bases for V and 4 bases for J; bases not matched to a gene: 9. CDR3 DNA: TGTGCCAGTAGGATAACAGGGGGCGCGGGAGAGACCCAGTACTTC. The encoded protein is CASRITGGAGETQYF.

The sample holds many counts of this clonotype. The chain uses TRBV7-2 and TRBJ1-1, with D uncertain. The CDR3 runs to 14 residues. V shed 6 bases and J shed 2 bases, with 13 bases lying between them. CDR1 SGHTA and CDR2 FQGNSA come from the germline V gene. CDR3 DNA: TGTGCCAGCAGTTTAAGCCCCAGCAACACTGAAGCTTTCTTT. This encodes CASSLSPSNTEAFF.